This record concerns one T cell receptor (beta chain) sequence. Primers for the PCR totalled 60 Vbeta and 13 Jbeta. Clones were sequenced by immunoSEQ multiplex PCR, and TCRdb holds only the in-frame ones, with some missing. The sample includes about 150,000 clones, 79% of them seen just once. The V end was cut by 7 bases, the J end by 10 bases, with 20 bases between. The CDR3 spans 15 residues. CDR1 is LNHDA, CDR2 SQIVND, per germline (reference sequence). The source of the sample is a study of cytomegalovirus exposure and HLA in healthy donors. This TCR came from a man between 40 and 49 years old in good health and CMV-seropositive. Material for sequencing was PBMCs. The rearrangement joins TRBV19 to TRBJ1-6; no clear D gene. The CDR3 bases are TGTGCCAGTAAAGAAGTCCCTGAGGGCAGCTCACCCCTCCACTTT. It codes for CASKEVPEGSSPLHF.